Listed here are 25 T cell receptor beta chains from one sample, sequenced in a study of blood T cell repertoires in COVID-19 (TCRdb year 2020). The library was built by means of the immunoSEQ multiplex PCR assay. Here the immuneACCESS table is served through TCRdb, limited to in-frame sequences with V and J called. Missing clones are a known gap in these copies; in checked studies unresolved V genes cover under half, and the rest lacks a known reason. In this sample the table shows 200,000 to 250,000 clones, 92% of which occur a single time. The ten most abundant clones make up 0.82% of the sample. The specimen was peripheral blood. These receptors originate from a man aged 55 to 70 with COVID-19, enrolled during active disease.

This chain uses TRBV6-1 with TRBJ2-3, with a tentative D call TRBD1 (6 bases). Trimming took 2 bases from V and 0 from J, leaving 12 bases between them. The CDR3 is 16 amino acids. The V gene's germline CDR1 is MNHNS and CDR2 SASEGT. The CDR3 is CASSEQQGSSTDTQYF. The CDR3 DNA follows: TGTGCCAGCAGTGAACAACAGGGATCTAGCACAGATACGCAGTATTTT.

This clone was picked up one time. This chain connects TRBV9 to TRBJ2-3; D not certain. The CDR3 sequence is 16 residues long. The germline V and J ends were trimmed by 3 bases and 6 bases, with 20 bases remaining between them. Germline lookup yields CDR1 SGDLS and CDR2 YYNGEE. The DNA of the CDR3 is TGTGCCAGCAGCGCATCCCTAGGAACCCGAGCGGATACGCAGTATTTT. Translating gives CASSASLGTRADTQYF.

The chain combines TRBV7-6 with TRBJ1-4, with D maybe TRBD1 (6 bases). The CDR3 extends over 15 amino acids. Trimming stripped 5 bases from V and 7 bases from J, with 17 bases between. The germline V gene encodes CDR1 SGHVS and CDR2 FNYEAQ. This CDR3 reads CASSPQGSSVEKLFF. In nucleotides, the CDR3 is TGTGCCAGCAGCCCGCAGGGGTCTTCTGTTGAAAAACTGTTTTTT.

The V call is TRBV29-1, the J call TRBJ2-2; 7 bases fit TRBD1. V shed 5 bases, J shed 4 bases, and the junction held 7 bases outside the gene matches. The CDR3 is 14 residues long. The germline V gene encodes CDR1 SQVTM and CDR2 ANQGSEA. DNA of the CDR3: TGCAGCGTTATCCGGGACAGCGTCACCGGGGAGCTGTTTTTT. As protein: CSVIRDSVTGELFF.

The chain couples TRBV7-2 to TRBJ2-4; no clear D gene. In germline, CDR1 is SGHTA, CDR2 FQGNSA. The germline V and J ends were trimmed by 4 bases and 2 bases, with 12 bases remaining between them. The CDR3 extends over 15 amino acids. The CDR3 sequence is CASSSPPQPKNIQYF. Here the CDR3 DNA reads TGTGCCAGCAGCTCCCCCCCACAGCCCAAAAACATTCAGTACTTC.

This clone was observed a single time. The rearrangement uses TRBV18 and TRBJ2-1; TRBD2 matches 12 bases. V lost 3 bases to trimming and J lost 3 bases; unmatched junction nucleotides: 3. Germline CDR1 reads KGHSH; CDR2 reads LQKENI. The CDR3 is 16 amino acids. CDR3 sequence reads: CASSPLAGGNYNEQFF. Here the CDR3 DNA reads TGTGCCAGCTCACCGCTAGCGGGAGGGAACTACAATGAGCAGTTCTTC.

This chain connects TRBV3-1 (or the pseudogene TRBV3-2) to TRBJ2-1, with 9 positions matching TRBD2. Germline assignment: CDR1 LGHDT and CDR2 YNNKEL (reference sequence). The ends lost 1 base at V and 9 bases at J; junction bases unmatched: 10. The CDR3 is made up of 16 amino acids. The CDR3 DNA follows: TGTGCCAGCAGCCAAGGAGGCCAGGGACTAGCCGGTGAGCAGTTCTTC. This codes for CASSQGGQGLAGEQFF.

This chain connects TRBV3-1 (or the pseudogene TRBV3-2) to TRBJ1-2; 7 nucleotides agree with TRBD1. The ends lost 4 bases at V and 4 bases at J; junction bases unmatched: 9. This CDR3 spans 15 amino acids. Per the germline V gene, CDR1 is LGHDT and CDR2 is YNNKEL (reference sequence). CDR3 coding DNA: TGTGCCAGCAGCCGGAAGGACAGGCCCATCTATGGCTACACCTTC. Amino acids: CASSRKDRPIYGYTF.

CDR3 DNA sequence: TGTGCCACCAGCAGAGGGGGGGACGGGGAATATGGCTACACCTTC. This gives the protein CATSRGGDGEYGYTF. The chain carries TRBV15 and TRBJ1-2; tentatively, D is TRBD1 (5 bases). Germline V gives CDR1 LNHNV, CDR2 YYDKDF (reference sequence). V was cut by 1 base and J by 5 bases, with 14 bases left in between. CDR3 length equals 15 residues.

The chain has TRBV11-2 and TRBJ2-3; TRBD1 matches at 9 bases. J gave up 4 bases and V 2 bases, and 10 bases lay outside the gene matches. There are 17 residues in the CDR3. Germline CDR1 reads SGHAT; CDR2 reads FQNNGV. The CDR3 loop is CASSLYLQGQGADTQYF. CDR3 nucleotides: TGTGCCAGCAGCTTATACCTTCAGGGACAGGGTGCAGATACGCAGTATTTT. The variable domain in full, with the rest retrieved from reference TRBV11-2 and TRBJ2-3, is EAGVAQSPRYKIIEKRQSVAFWCNPISGHATLYWYQQILGQGPKLLIQFQNNGVVDDSQLPKDRFSAERLKGVDSTLKIQPAKLEDSAVYLCASSLYLQGQGADTQYFGPGTRLTVL.

The chain recombines TRBV6-2 or TRBV6-3 with TRBJ1-4, with a weak D call TRBD1 (5 bases). The germline gives CDR1 MNHEY, CDR2 SVGEGT. Trimming pared 2 bases from V and 4 bases from J, leaving 8 bases between. The CDR3 covers 14 residues. This CDR3 reads CASSYDSFNEKLFF. The CDR3 DNA follows: TGTGCCAGCAGTTACGACAGCTTTAATGAAAAACTGTTTTTT.

The chain carries TRBV11-2 and TRBJ2-2; 10 bases agree with TRBD2. Trimming cost V 1 base and J 4 bases; bases outside gene matches: 3. Germline loops: CDR1 SGHAT, CDR2 FQNNGV. The CDR3 is made up of 16 amino acids. The CDR3 loop reads CASSLGTSGFTGELFF. Written as DNA, the CDR3 is TGTGCCAGCAGCTTAGGGACTAGCGGCTTCACCGGGGAGCTGTTTTTT.

The genes are TRBV12-3 or TRBV12-4 and TRBJ1-2; possibly TRBD1 for D (6 bases). The CDR3 sequence is 13 residues long. V was clipped by 5 bases and J by 4 bases, with 11 bases between them. CDR3 sequence: CASSLGQIYGYTF. Here the CDR3 DNA reads TGTGCCAGCAGTCTTGGACAGATCTATGGCTACACCTTC.

The J gene is TRBJ1-6, the V gene TRBV6-5, with a weak D call TRBD1 (5 bases). Per the germline V gene, CDR1 is MNHEY and CDR2 is SVGAGI. V was clipped by 7 bases and J by 6 bases, with 13 bases between them. The CDR3 loop spans 14 amino acids. CDR3: CASKQGEFNSPLHF. The CDR3 DNA sequence: TGTGCCAGCAAGCAGGGTGAGTTTAATTCACCCCTCCACTTT.

This chain uses TRBV7-2 with TRBJ2-7; D might be TRBD2 (5 bases). CDR3 length: 15 amino acids. From germline, CDR1 is SGHTA and CDR2 FQGNSA. Trimming took 5 bases from V and 5 from J, leaving 19 bases between them. CDR3 sequence reads: CASSPLPSGGNEQYF. DNA for the CDR3: TGTGCCAGCAGCCCTTTGCCGAGCGGAGGAAACGAGCAGTACTTC.

V and J are TRBV7-3 and TRBJ2-7; D possibly corresponds to TRBD2 (5 bases). Per the germline V gene, CDR1 is SGHTA and CDR2 is FQGTGA. The length of the CDR3 is 14 residues. V gave up 5 bases and J gave up 0 bases, with 11 bases separating them. The CDR3 DNA reads as TGTGCCAGCAGCCCGTGGACTCGCTCCTACGAGCAGTACTTC. This encodes CASSPWTRSYEQYF.

The chain couples TRBV19 to TRBJ1-4, with 8 bases lining up with TRBD1. Germline CDR1 LNHDA, CDR2 SQIVND (reference sequence). The CDR3 is 15 amino acids. V shed 3 bases and J 7 bases; nucleotides not matched to a gene: 7. The CDR3: CASSIPQGAGEKLFF. For the CDR3, the DNA is TGTGCCAGTAGTATCCCCCAGGGGGCAGGTGAAAAACTGTTTTTT.

This chain links TRBV27 with TRBJ1-2; unclear D gene. Germline V lookup: CDR1 MNHEY, CDR2 SMNVEV (reference sequence). Trimming stripped 4 bases from V and 4 bases from J, with 19 bases between. The CDR3 is made up of 16 amino acids. CDR3 sequence (DNA): TGTGCCAGCAGTTCCCCTTCCAGGCTGAATAGCTATGGCTACACCTTC. Protein sequence: CASSSPSRLNSYGYTF.

This chain uses TRBV28 with TRBJ2-1; 9 positions agree with TRBD2. The CDR3 is 15 amino acids. V lost 7 bases, J lost 2 bases, and 6 bases stayed unmatched. Per the germline V gene, CDR1 is MDHEN and CDR2 is SYDVKM. CDR3: CASMQAGGPYNEQFF. DNA for the CDR3: TGTGCCAGCATGCAGGCGGGAGGGCCCTACAATGAGCAGTTCTTC.

The chain has TRBV27 and TRBJ2-7, with a weak D call TRBD1 (6 bases). Germline-derived CDR1 and CDR2 are MNHEY and SMNVEV (reference sequence). V was pared by 4 bases and J by 2 bases, with 12 bases between. CDR3 length equals 14 residues. The CDR3 loop reads CASSSRTGTYEQYF. CDR3 DNA sequence: TGTGCCAGCAGTTCTCGCACAGGGACCTACGAGCAGTACTTC.

The gene calls are TRBV5-1 and TRBJ2-3, with D tentatively TRBD1 (6 bases). Trimming stripped 0 bases from V and 7 bases from J, with 12 bases between. Per the germline V gene, CDR1 is SGHRS and CDR2 is YFSETQ. The CDR3 covers 14 residues. The CDR3, as DNA: TGCGCCAGCAGCTTGGGGGACACCCAGAATACGCAGTATTTT. It is translated as CASSLGDTQNTQYF.

The chain joins TRBV19 to TRBJ2-2; TRBD1 aligns across 8 bases. The CDR3 is 15 residues long. The trim removed 2 bases at V and 4 bases at J, leaving 3 bases unmatched. Germline V CDR1 and CDR2: LNHDA, SQIVND (reference sequence). CDR3 loop: CASSIWTGSTGELFF. The CDR3 DNA follows: TGTGCCAGTAGTATATGGACAGGGTCCACCGGGGAGCTGTTTTTT. The whole variable domain, remainder taken from reference TRBV19 and TRBJ2-2, is DGGITQSPKYLFRKEGQNVTLSCEQNLNHDAMYWYRQDPGQGLRLIYYSQIVNDFQKGDIAEGYSVSREKKESFPLTVTSAQKNPTAFYLCASSIWTGSTGELFFGEGSRLTVL.

V and J are TRBV27 and TRBJ1-1; perhaps TRBD1 as D (6 bases). Germline loops: CDR1 MNHEY, CDR2 SMNVEV (reference sequence). CDR3 length: 15 amino acids. The ends were cut back, 0 bases at V and 4 bases at J, with 12 bases in the middle. The CDR3 sequence is CASSLSRTGPTEAFF. CDR3 nucleotides: TGTGCCAGCAGTTTATCCCGCACAGGGCCCACTGAAGCTTTCTTT.

This sequence joins TRBV7-2 and TRBJ2-7, with 9 bases fitting TRBD1. V lost 5 bases, J lost 2 bases, and 7 bases stayed unmatched. Germline loops: CDR1 SGHTA, CDR2 FQGNSA. The CDR3 has 15 amino acids. The CDR3 reads CASSPRTGDPYEQYF. DNA for the CDR3: TGTGCCAGCAGCCCCCGGACAGGGGACCCCTACGAGCAGTACTTC. Using reference TRBV7-2 and TRBJ2-7 for the parts outside the CDR3, the full variable domain is GAGVSQSPSNKVTEKGKDVELRCDPISGHTALYWYRQSLGQGLEFLIYFQGNSAPDKSGLPSDRFSAERTGGSVSTLTIQRTQQEDSAVYLCASSPRTGDPYEQYFGPGTRLTVT.

The chain combines TRBV18 with TRBJ1-2; 12 bases line up with TRBD1. Germline CDR1 is KGHSH and CDR2 is LQKENI. The CDR3 totals 15 residues. The ends lost 6 bases at V and 3 bases at J; junction bases unmatched: 5. In DNA, the CDR3 is TGTGCCAGCTCTACGGGACAGGGGGCGGACTATGGCTACACCTTC. This codes for CASSTGQGADYGYTF. Full variable domain (remainder filled in from reference TRBV18 and TRBJ1-2): NAGVMQNPRHLVRRRGQEARLRCSPMKGHSHVYWYRQLPEEGLKFMVYLQKENIIDESGMPKERFSAEFPKEGPSILRIQQVVRGDSAAYFCASSTGQGADYGYTFGSGTRLTVV.